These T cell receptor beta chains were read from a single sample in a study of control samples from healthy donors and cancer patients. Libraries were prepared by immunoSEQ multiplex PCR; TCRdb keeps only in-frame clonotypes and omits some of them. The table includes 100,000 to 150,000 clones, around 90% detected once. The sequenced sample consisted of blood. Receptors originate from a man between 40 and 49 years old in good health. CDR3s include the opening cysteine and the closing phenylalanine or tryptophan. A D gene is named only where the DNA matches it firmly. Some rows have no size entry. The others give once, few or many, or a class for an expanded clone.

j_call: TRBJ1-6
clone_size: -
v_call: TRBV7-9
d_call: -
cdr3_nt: TGTGCCAGCAGCCGTTTCGGAACCCCCCTCCACTTT
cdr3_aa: CASSRFGTPLHF

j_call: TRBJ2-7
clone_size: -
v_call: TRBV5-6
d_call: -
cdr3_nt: TGTGCCAGCAGCTCTACGGACAGATTCTCCTACGAGCAGTACTTC
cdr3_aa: CASSSTDRFSYEQYF

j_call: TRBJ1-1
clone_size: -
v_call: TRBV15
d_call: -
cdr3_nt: TGTGCCACCAGCAGAGATGGGGGAAACACTGAAGCTTTCTTT
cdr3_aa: CATSRDGGNTEAFF

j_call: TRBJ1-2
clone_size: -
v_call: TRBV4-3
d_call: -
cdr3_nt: TGCGCCAGCAGCCAAGGGGGGGCCGCGAGTTTTGACTATGGCTACACCTTC
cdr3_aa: CASSQGGAASFDYGYTF

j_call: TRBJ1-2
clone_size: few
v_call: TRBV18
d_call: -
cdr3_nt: TGTGCCAGCTCACCGCATAACTATGGCTACACCTTC
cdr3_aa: CASSPHNYGYTF

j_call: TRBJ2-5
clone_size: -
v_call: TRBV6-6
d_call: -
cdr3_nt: TGTGCCAGCATGGGGTCTTATCAAGAGACCCAGTACTTC
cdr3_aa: CASMGSYQETQYF

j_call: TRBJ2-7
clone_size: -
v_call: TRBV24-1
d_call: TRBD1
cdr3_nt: TGTGCCACCAGTGCCCCGGGACAGGGGAGTACCTACGAGCAGTACTTC
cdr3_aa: CATSAPGQGSTYEQYF

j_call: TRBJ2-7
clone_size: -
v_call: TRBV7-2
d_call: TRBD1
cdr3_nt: TGTGCCAGCAGCCGGGACAGGGGGGGCTACGAGCAGTACTTC
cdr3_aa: CASSRDRGGYEQYF

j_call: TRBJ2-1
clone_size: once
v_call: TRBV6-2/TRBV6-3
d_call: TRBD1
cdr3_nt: TGTGCCAGCAGTTACTCTCGGGACAGACGCTCCTACAATGAGCAGTTCTTC
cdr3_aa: CASSYSRDRRSYNEQFF

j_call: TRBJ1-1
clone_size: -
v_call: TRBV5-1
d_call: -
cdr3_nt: TGCGCCAGCAGCTTGGAGGGACAAGACACTGAAGCTTTCTTT
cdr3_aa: CASSLEGQDTEAFF

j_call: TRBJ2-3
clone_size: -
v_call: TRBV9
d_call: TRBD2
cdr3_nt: TGTGCCAGCAGCGTAGGACTAGCGGGGGTGTCTGCAGATACGCAGTATTTT
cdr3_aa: CASSVGLAGVSADTQYF

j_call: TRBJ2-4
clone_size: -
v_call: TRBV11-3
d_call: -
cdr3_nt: TGTGCCAGCAGCTTAGCCGGGGCAGCTAGGAACATTCAGTACTTC
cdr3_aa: CASSLAGAARNIQYF

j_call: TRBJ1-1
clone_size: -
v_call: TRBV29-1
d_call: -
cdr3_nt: TGCAGCGTTGGGAGTCGGCCCGAGGGACTGAACACTGAAGCTTTCTTT
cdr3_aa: CSVGSRPEGLNTEAFF

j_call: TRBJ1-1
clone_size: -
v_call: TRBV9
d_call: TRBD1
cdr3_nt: TGTGCCAGCAGCGTGAGGGGGCTGGACACTGAAGCTTTCTTT
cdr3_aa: CASSVRGLDTEAFF

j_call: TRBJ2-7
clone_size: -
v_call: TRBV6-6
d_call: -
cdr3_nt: TGTGCCAGCAGTTCTTCCGGGACCCTAAACTATAACGAGCAGTACTTC
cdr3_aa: CASSSSGTLNYNEQYF

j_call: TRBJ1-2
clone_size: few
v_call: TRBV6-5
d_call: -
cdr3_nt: TGTGCCAGCAGTTCCCCGGGGATCTATGGCTACACCTTC
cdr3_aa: CASSSPGIYGYTF

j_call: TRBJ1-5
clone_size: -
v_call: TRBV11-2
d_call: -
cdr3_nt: TGTGCCAGCAGCTTAGGTTTCCGTCAGCCCCAGCATTTT
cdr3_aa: CASSLGFRQPQHF